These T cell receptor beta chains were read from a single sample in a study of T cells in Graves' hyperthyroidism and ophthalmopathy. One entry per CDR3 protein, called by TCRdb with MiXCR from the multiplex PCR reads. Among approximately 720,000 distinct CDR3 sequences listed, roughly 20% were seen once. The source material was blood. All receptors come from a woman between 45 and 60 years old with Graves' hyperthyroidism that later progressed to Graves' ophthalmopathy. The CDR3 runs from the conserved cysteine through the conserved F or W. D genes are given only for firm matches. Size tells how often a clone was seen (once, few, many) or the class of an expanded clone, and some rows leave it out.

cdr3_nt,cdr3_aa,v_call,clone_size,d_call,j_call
TGTGCCAGCAGCTTAGATTTCCAGGGGGCGGCGATAGGAACTGAAGCTTTCTTT,CASSLDFQGAAIGTEAFF,TRBV11-2,many,TRBD1,TRBJ1-1
TGTGCCAGCAGCCAAGGGGACAGGGGCTACTACGAGCAGTACTTC,CASSQGDRGYYEQYF,TRBV3-1,many,TRBD1,TRBJ2-7
TGTGCCAGCAGCCAATCCCCGGGACGGAGATACCAAGAGACCCAGTACTTC,CASSQSPGRRYQETQYF,TRBV3-1,many,.,TRBJ2-5
TGTGCCATCATGGGGGTGGAGGGCGCAGATACGCAGTATTTT,CAIMGVEGADTQYF,TRBV10-3,.,.,TRBJ2-3
TGTGCCAGCAGTTTCCGGGACAGTCCCTACGAGCAGTACTTC,CASSFRDSPYEQYF,TRBV12-3/TRBV12-4,.,TRBD1,TRBJ2-7
TGTGCCAGCAGTGACTACAAGCTAGCCAAAAACATTCAGTACTTC,CASSDYKLAKNIQYF,TRBV25-1,.,.,TRBJ2-4
TGTGCCAGCAGCCAAGATGCACGGCAGGAGACCCAGTACTTC,CASSQDARQETQYF,TRBV3-1,many,.,TRBJ2-5
TGTGCCAGCAGTGAAGTAGTTTCACTTCGGGGTTCACCCCTCCACTTT,CASSEVVSLRGSPLHF,TRBV2,.,.,TRBJ1-6
TGTGCCAGCACCCCGCATGGGGAGCACTATGGCTACACCTTC,CASTPHGEHYGYTF,TRBV6-2/TRBV6-3,.,.,TRBJ1-2
TGCAGTGCCCAGGACAGGGGCTCCTACGAGCAGTACTTC,CSAQDRGSYEQYF,TRBV20-1,many,TRBD1,TRBJ2-7
TGTGCTAGCAGCTCAAAACTTGATTCACCCCTCCACTTT,CASSSKLDSPLHF,TRBV7-7,.,.,TRBJ1-6
TGCGCCAGCACCCCGACTACACAAGGGGTTACGAACACCGGGGAGCTGTTTTTT,CASTPTTQGVTNTGELFF,TRBV4-1,few,.,TRBJ2-2
TGCGCCAGCAGCTTGGTAGTTGGCCATGAGCAGTTCTTC,CASSLVVGHEQFF,TRBV5-1,many,.,TRBJ2-1
TGCGCCAGCAGCTGGGGGGTTGAAAGGGCTGAAGCTTTCTTT,CASSWGVERAEAFF,TRBV5-1,.,.,TRBJ1-1
TGTGCCAGCAGCTTAATTAGCTATGGCTACACCTTC,CASSLISYGYTF,TRBV7-9,.,.,TRBJ1-2
TGTGCCAGCAGCGAAACCTTGGGATCGTGGACCCAGTACTTC,CASSETLGSWTQYF,TRBV2,many,.,TRBJ2-5
TGTGCCAGCTCACCCCCGCGAGGCCAAGAGACCCAGTACTTC,CASSPPRGQETQYF,TRBV18,many,.,TRBJ2-5
TGTGCCAGCAGCCTTTTAGCGGGGGGGCCACGCCATGAGCAGTTCTTC,CASSLLAGGPRHEQFF,TRBV11-2,.,TRBD2,TRBJ2-1
TGTGCCAGCTACCCCGGGGGAACCCCGATAGAGACCCAGTACTTC,CASYPGGTPIETQYF,TRBV3-1,many,.,TRBJ2-5
TGTGCCAGCAGCTTTAGACTAGGAGGCGAGACCCAGTACTTC,CASSFRLGGETQYF,TRBV11-2,.,.,TRBJ2-5
TGTGCCAGCAGTTACTCGTATGAGACTAGCACAGATACGCAGTATTTT,CASSYSYETSTDTQYF,TRBV6-2/TRBV6-3,few,.,TRBJ2-3
TGCAGTGCTAGAAGGACCTACGAGCAGTACTTC,CSARRTYEQYF,TRBV20-1,many,.,TRBJ2-7
TGTGCCAGCAGTTACTCCGCCGTTGACACAGGGGAGTCGTATGGCTACACCTTC,CASSYSAVDTGESYGYTF,TRBV6-6,many,TRBD1,TRBJ1-2
TGCGCCAGCAGCTTGGGACAGGGGCTAGCTAATGAAAAACTGTTTTTT,CASSLGQGLANEKLFF,TRBV5-1,.,TRBD1,TRBJ1-4
TGCGCCAGCAGCCAAGCGGGACAGGGGGGAGCAGGGGGCAATCAGCCCCAGCATTTT,CASSQAGQGGAGGNQPQHF,TRBV4-1,.,TRBD1,TRBJ1-5
TGTGCCTGGAGTTCGCTAGACCACACAGATACGCAGTATTTT,CAWSSLDHTDTQYF,TRBV30,many,.,TRBJ2-3
TGCGCCAGCAGGCCGAAGACAGGGTGGGACTACGAGCAGTACTTC,CASRPKTGWDYEQYF,TRBV5-1,many,TRBD1,TRBJ2-7
TGTGCCAGCAGTGAAGCCCAGGGAATTATAGGCAATGAGCAGTTCTTC,CASSEAQGIIGNEQFF,TRBV6-1,.,.,TRBJ2-1
TGTGCCAGCAGTGACTTAGGTGTCTATGGCTACACCTTC,CASSDLGVYGYTF,TRBV11-2,.,.,TRBJ1-2
TGTGCCAGCAGTCCCCGGAGGCCCTACGAGCAGTACTTC,CASSPRRPYEQYF,TRBV27,many,.,TRBJ2-7
TGTGCCAGCAGTCTCTCTGACCCGTATGGCTACACCTTC,CASSLSDPYGYTF,TRBV2,.,.,TRBJ1-2
TGCAGCGTTGTGGGACAGTACAACACTGAAGCTTTCTTT,CSVVGQYNTEAFF,TRBV29-1,few,TRBD1,TRBJ1-1
TGTGCCAGCAGCCAATTGGGGTTGGAAGCTTTCTTT,CASSQLGLEAFF,TRBV11-2,many,.,TRBJ1-1
TGTGCCAGCAGTGGAGGTCAGGGAGGACCTCTGAACTATGGCTACACCTTC,CASSGGQGGPLNYGYTF,TRBV25-1,.,.,TRBJ1-2
TGTGCCAGCATCCGCAAGCCGGGGGCTCGGGAGACCCAGTACTTC,CASIRKPGARETQYF,TRBV12-3/TRBV12-4,many,.,TRBJ2-5
TGTGCCAGCAGCATGGGACACTCGGCAGGAGATACGCAGTATTTT,CASSMGHSAGDTQYF,TRBV11-3,many,.,TRBJ2-3
TGCGCCAGCAGCCAACAGAGTAACTATGGCTACACCTTC,CASSQQSNYGYTF,TRBV4-1,few,.,TRBJ1-2
TGTGCCTCTGGATTACTGTCGCGGGGTCTCAATGAGCAGTTCTTC,CASGLLSRGLNEQFF,TRBV19,.,.,TRBJ2-1
TGTGCCAGCAGCCCACGTCAGGGCCCAACCGGGGAGCTGTTTTTT,CASSPRQGPTGELFF,TRBV11-3,few,.,TRBJ2-2
TGTGCCAGCATGGACAGGGGGCATACTGAAGCTTTCTTT,CASMDRGHTEAFF,TRBV2,many,TRBD1,TRBJ1-1